This entry lists 23 T cell receptor beta chains sequenced from one sample in a study of naive CD8 T cells in extremely preterm neonates. Assay: immunoSEQ multiplex PCR; the TCRdb copy retains only in-frame clones and omits some. This sample yields about 4,900 clones, of which 97% are seen a single time; 0.5% to 0.6% belongs to the top ten. Cord blood came from elective full-term cesareans at roughly 35-41 weeks without labor or membrane rupture. Sample: naive CD8+ T cells from cord blood. The source is a newborn in good health.

This rearrangement joins TRBV4-3 to TRBJ2-3, with D possibly matching TRBD2 (5 bases). The CDR3 loop spans 16 amino acids. Trimming took off 0 bases at V and 0 bases at J, with 10 bases between the two ends. Germline CDR1 reads LGHNA; CDR2 reads YSLEER. The CDR3 loop reads CASSQDERSSTDTQYF. The CDR3 bases are TGCGCCAGCAGCCAAGACGAGCGGAGTAGCACAGATACGCAGTATTTT.

This clone was seen just once. V usage is TRBV9 and J usage is TRBJ1-6; possible D gene TRBD1, 6 bases. CDR1 SGDLS and CDR2 YYNGEE come from the germline V gene. This CDR3 has 15 residues. V shed 0 bases and J shed 9 bases, with 13 bases lying between them. CDR3 loop: CASSVDTGNSSPLHF. The CDR3 DNA is TGTGCCAGCAGCGTAGACACAGGGAATAGTTCACCCCTCCACTTT.

This chain connects TRBV4-3 to TRBJ1-6; D is uncertain. The germline V gene has CDR1 LGHNA and CDR2 YSLEER. The V and J ends lost 0 bases and 4 bases respectively, with 13 bases between them. CDR3 length: 17 residues. The CDR3 protein is CASSQDPGYIYNSPLHF. The CDR3 nucleotides read TGCGCCAGCAGCCAAGATCCAGGATATATATATAATTCACCCCTCCACTTT.

V gene TRBV19 combines with J gene TRBJ2-2; D might be TRBD1 (5 bases). CDR1 and CDR2 (germline): LNHDA, SQIVND (reference sequence). This CDR3 spans 14 amino acids. V dropped 7 bases and J dropped 4 bases, with 13 bases sitting between them. CDR3 sequence reads: CASIAWGVTGELFF. The CDR3 region has the DNA TGTGCCAGTATAGCCTGGGGCGTCACCGGGGAGCTGTTTTTT.

The chain recombines TRBV4-1 with TRBJ2-3, with TRBD2 matching 8 bases. The CDR3 contains 19 residues. J lost 2 bases, V lost 0 bases, and 13 bases had no gene match. Germline CDR1 is MGHRA and CDR2 is YSYEKL. CDR3 residues: CASSQDLLGAGANTDTQYF. In nucleotides, the CDR3 is TGCGCCAGCAGCCAAGATCTCCTTGGAGCGGGGGCTAACACAGATACGCAGTATTTT.

V is TRBV6-6 and J is TRBJ2-5, with 7 bases identical to TRBD1. CDR1 and CDR2 (germline): MNHNY, SVGAGI (reference sequence). The J segment lost 2 bases and the V segment lost 6 bases, leaving 9 bases of the junction unmatched. The CDR3 is 15 amino acids. DNA of the CDR3: TGTGCCAGCAGGGTAGGCAGGGGGTTACAAGAGACCCAGTACTTC. Protein product: CASRVGRGLQETQYF.

The chain links TRBV27 to TRBJ2-2, with 11 bases fitting TRBD2. The germline CDR1 and CDR2 sequences are MNHEY and SMNVEV (reference sequence). With V trimmed by 5 bases and J by 6 bases, 14 bases remained unmatched. The CDR3 has 18 residues. The CDR3 DNA sequence: TGTGCCAGCAGTCTCCTAACTAGCGGGGGTTTAAATCCCGGGGAGCTGTTTTTT. As protein: CASSLLTSGGLNPGELFF.

This clone was recorded a few times. The chain recombines TRBV28 with TRBJ2-2; 9 positions agree with TRBD2. CDR1 and CDR2 from the germline V gene are MDHEN and SYDVKM. The CDR3 length is 16 residues. The V gene end was trimmed by 5 bases and the J gene end by 4 bases; junction bases not matched to a gene: 8. DNA for the CDR3: TGTGCCAGCAGTCTCGGAGCGGGAGGCGTCACCGGGGAGCTGTTTTTT. Protein sequence: CASSLGAGGVTGELFF.

The CDR3 loop reads CASSDRQGGEKLFF. Written as DNA, the CDR3 is TGTGCCAGCAGTGATCGACAGGGAGGTGAAAAACTGTTTTTT. The rearrangement uses TRBV13 and TRBJ1-4; TRBD1 matches at 7 bases. After removal of 6 bases from V and 7 bases from J, the junction contained 8 bases not matched to a gene. Germline CDR1 PRHDT, CDR2 FYEKMQ (reference sequence). The CDR3 has 14 residues.

This chain links TRBV28 with TRBJ2-7, with D uncertain. V shed 2 bases and J shed 0 bases, with 14 bases lying between them. This CDR3 has 16 residues. The germline gives CDR1 MDHEN, CDR2 SYDVKM. In DNA, the CDR3 is TGTGCCAGCAGTTTACCCTTACCCTTTAGCTCCTACGAGCAGTACTTC. Its translation is CASSLPLPFSSYEQYF.

The chain joins TRBV19 to TRBJ2-3, with D uncertain. Germline values: CDR1 LNHDA, CDR2 SQIVND (reference sequence). Trimming shortened V by 6 bases and J by 0 bases, and 7 bases separated the two germline ends. The CDR3 consists of 13 residues. Written as DNA, the CDR3 is TGTGCCAGTAGGTGGAGTAGCACAGATACGCAGTATTTT. The encoded protein is CASRWSSTDTQYF.

The chain has TRBV27 and TRBJ1-4; the match to TRBD1 covers 8 bases. The germline V gene encodes CDR1 MNHEY and CDR2 SMNVEV (reference sequence). The junction had 2 bases not matched to a gene; V was cut back by 4 bases and J by 7 bases. This CDR3 contains 13 residues. DNA of the CDR3: TGTGCCAGCAGTTGGACAGGGATTGAAAAACTGTTTTTT. Its protein is CASSWTGIEKLFF.

J is TRBJ2-3 and V is TRBV5-6; 7 bases are a match to TRBD1. The CDR3 consists of 15 residues. Germline CDR1 and CDR2: SGHDT and YYEEEE. Trimming cost V 1 base and J 1 base; bases outside gene matches: 3. The CDR3 DNA reads as TGTGCCAGCAGCTTGTTTGGACAGGGCACAGATACGCAGTATTTT. Amino acids: CASSLFGQGTDTQYF.

The chain joins TRBV6-1 to TRBJ1-4; 7 positions match TRBD1. This CDR3 region has 17 residues. Unmatched junction bases numbered 13, after V lost 2 bases and J lost 7 bases. CDR1 and CDR2 (germline): MNHNS, SASEGT. DNA for the CDR3: TGTGCCAGCAGTGAACTTAGGGGGCGAGGAGGGGGTGAAAAACTGTTTTTT. This sequence encodes CASSELRGRGGGEKLFF.

This clone came up once. The genes are TRBV5-6 and TRBJ2-7; tentatively, D is TRBD1 (6 bases). In germline, CDR1 is SGHDT, CDR2 YYEEEE. The CDR3 is made up of 12 amino acids. V was clipped by 5 bases and J by 6 bases, with 12 bases between them. The CDR3 region is CASSLTGGEQYF. The DNA of the CDR3 is TGTGCCAGCAGTTTGACAGGCGGCGAGCAGTACTTC.

The chain links TRBV28 to TRBJ2-5; the match to TRBD2 covers 8 bases. The V gene's germline CDR1 is MDHEN and CDR2 SYDVKM. J was trimmed by 5 bases and V by 6 bases; bases with no gene match: 23. CDR3 length: 19 residues. The CDR3 reads CASRKHRDKVLGLEETQYF. As DNA, the CDR3 is TGTGCCAGCAGGAAGCACCGGGACAAGGTCTTGGGACTAGAGGAGACCCAGTACTTC.

V and J are TRBV6-5 and TRBJ1-1; D gene uncertain. Germline V gives CDR1 MNHEY, CDR2 SVGAGI. The CDR3 consists of 11 residues. The germline V and J ends were trimmed by 6 bases and 8 bases, with 10 bases remaining between them. The CDR3 region is CASRFGEEAFF. CDR3 in DNA: TGTGCCAGCAGGTTTGGTGAGGAAGCTTTCTTT.

V is TRBV28 and J is TRBJ2-1; 9 bases align to TRBD2. J lost 8 bases, V lost 5 bases, and 1 base had no gene match. CDR3 length equals 12 residues. The germline CDR1 and CDR2 sequences are MDHEN and SYDVKM. The CDR3: CASSGTSHEQFF. CDR3 DNA: TGTGCCAGCAGTGGGACTAGCCATGAGCAGTTCTTC.

Only one count was recorded for this clone. J is TRBJ2-7 and V is TRBV7-3; a weak D match, TRBD1 (6 bases). The CDR3 has 13 amino acids. Per the germline V gene, CDR1 is SGHTA and CDR2 is FQGTGA. V was cut by 3 bases and J by 3 bases, with 9 bases left in between. CDR3 bases: TGTGCCAGCAGCTTGTCAGGGGACTACGAGCAGTACTTC. Translation gives CASSLSGDYEQYF.

This clone has a handful of counts. For the CDR3, the DNA is TGTGCCAGCAGCGAGGACAGTCTTAAAGAGACCCAGTACTTC. This gives the protein CASSEDSLKETQYF. The chain joins TRBV9 to TRBJ2-5; a weak D match, TRBD1 (6 bases). V lost 3 bases and J lost 3, with 12 bases in between. Germline assignment: CDR1 SGDLS and CDR2 YYNGEE. The CDR3 is 14 residues long.

The V call is TRBV7-2, the J call TRBJ2-3, with D possibly being TRBD2 (6 bases). The CDR3 runs to 14 residues. The V end lost 5 bases, the J end lost 2 bases, and 11 bases lay between the germline ends. The germline gives CDR1 SGHTA, CDR2 FQGNSA. Written as DNA, the CDR3 is TGTGCCAGCAGCCGACTAGGACCCACAGATACGCAGTATTTT. It encodes CASSRLGPTDTQYF.

This clone was seen just once. The rearrangement uses TRBV27 and TRBJ2-3, with 12 bases fitting TRBD2. V trimming: 2 bases; J trimming: 3 bases; junction bases outside the gene matches: 0. The CDR3 totals 15 residues. The germline V gene has CDR1 MNHEY and CDR2 SMNVEV (reference sequence). CDR3 nucleotide sequence: TGTGCCAGCAGTTTAGGGACTAGCGGGACAGATACGCAGTATTTT. It yields the protein CASSLGTSGTDTQYF.

The J gene is TRBJ2-1, the V gene TRBV6-5, with 15 positions matching TRBD2. V lost 2 bases to trimming and J lost 9 bases; unmatched junction nucleotides: 2. The CDR3 contains 15 residues. Per germline, CDR1 MNHEY and CDR2 SVGAGI. The DNA of the CDR3 is TGTGCCAGCAGTTACGGACTAGCGGGAGGGAGTGAGCAGTTCTTC. It specifies CASSYGLAGGSEQFF.